One sample yielded the 22 T cell receptor beta chains listed below, sequenced in a study of cytomegalovirus exposure and HLA in healthy donors. 60 Vbeta and 13 Jbeta primers were used in PCR. Repertoires were generated with immunoSEQ multiplex PCR, while TCRdb's copy carries only in-frame clones and drops some. The sample has roughly 180,000 clones, 70% to 90% seen once. The sequenced sample consisted of PBMCs. These receptors were obtained from a male donor in good health and CMV-seronegative.

This sequence joins TRBV14 and TRBJ1-4, with 9 bases identical to TRBD1. There are 15 residues in the CDR3. V was pared by 1 base and J by 7 bases, with 4 bases of the junction left unmatched. Germline loops: CDR1 SGHDN, CDR2 FVKESK. CDR3 loop: CASSQVTGGSEKLFF. The CDR3 DNA is TGTGCCAGCAGCCAAGTAACAGGGGGCAGTGAAAAACTGTTTTTT.

The chain is built from TRBV7-8 and TRBJ1-5; 7 bases match TRBD1. The V gene's germline CDR1 is SGHVS and CDR2 FQNEAQ. The CDR3 is 14 amino acids. V shed 5 bases and J 7 bases; nucleotides not matched to a gene: 8. The CDR3 DNA reads TGTGCCAGCAGCAGTAACAGGGGTAGGCAGCCCCAGCATTTT. It yields the protein CASSSNRGRQPQHF.

V gene TRBV9 combines with J gene TRBJ2-5; TRBD1 aligns across 7 bases. The length of the CDR3 is 15 residues. In germline, CDR1 is SGDLS, CDR2 YYNGEE. Trimming at V came to 3 bases and at J to 4 bases, leaving 9 bases not matched to a gene. The CDR3 sequence: CASSARDSRRETQYF. CDR3 nucleotide sequence: TGTGCCAGCAGCGCCCGGGACAGCAGGAGAGAGACCCAGTACTTC.

The rearrangement links TRBV15 to TRBJ2-3, with D possibly TRBD2 on 5 matching bases. Deletions cut 1 base from V and 3 bases from J, with 11 bases between. CDR3 length: 15 amino acids. CDR1 and CDR2 from the germline V gene are LNHNV and YYDKDF (reference sequence). CDR3 residues: CATSRAEGRTDTQYF. The CDR3 region has the DNA TGTGCCACCAGCAGAGCTGAGGGTCGGACAGATACGCAGTATTTT.

The count of this clone is one. The V and J genes are TRBV4-2 and TRBJ2-7; 7 nucleotides align to TRBD2. J was trimmed by 3 bases and V by 0 bases; bases with no gene match: 20. The CDR3 runs to 20 residues. Germline V gene sequence: CDR1 LGHNA, CDR2 YNFKEQ. The CDR3 DNA reads as TGTGCCAGCAGCCAAGATCTTCCCCCCCTCGGGTGGCGGGACTACTACGAGCAGTACTTC. Residues: CASSQDLPPLGWRDYYEQYF.

The DNA of the CDR3 is TGTGCCAGTAGTCGAGACAGGGGCTTACAAGAGACCCAGTACTTC. It encodes CASSRDRGLQETQYF. This sequence joins TRBV19 and TRBJ2-5; TRBD1 matches at 8 bases. CDR1 and CDR2 from the germline V gene are LNHDA and SQIVND (reference sequence). V lost 5 bases, J lost 2 bases, and 7 bases stayed unmatched. The CDR3 totals 15 residues. Combining the CDR3 with reference TRBV19 and TRBJ2-5 gives the whole variable domain DGGITQSPKYLFRKEGQNVTLSCEQNLNHDAMYWYRQDPGQGLRLIYYSQIVNDFQKGDIAEGYSVSREKKESFPLTVTSAQKNPTAFYLCASSRDRGLQETQYFGPGTRLLVL.

The chain carries TRBV5-1 and TRBJ1-1; the D gene is possibly TRBD1 (5 bases). V was clipped by 5 bases and J by 2 bases, with 10 bases between them. The germline V gene has CDR1 SGHRS and CDR2 YFSETQ. This CDR3 has 13 amino acids. DNA for the CDR3: TGCGCCAGCAGGCCCGACAGTAACACTGAAGCTTTCTTT. Its translation: CASRPDSNTEAFF.

Only a few counts were recorded for this clone. Other nucleotide sequences in the sample specify the same CDR3. The rearrangement uses TRBV5-1 and TRBJ2-1, with a possible D match to TRBD2 (6 bases). Per the germline V gene, CDR1 is SGHRS and CDR2 is YFSETQ. V lost 2 bases and J lost 7, with 10 bases in between. The CDR3 is 13 residues long. The CDR3 DNA sequence: TGCGCCAGCAGCTTTCCCGGGGGAAATGAGCAGTTCTTC. It is translated as CASSFPGGNEQFF.

The chain carries TRBV28 and TRBJ2-6; no definite D call. V was cut by 7 bases and J by 2 bases, with 12 bases left in between. The CDR3 is made up of 15 amino acids. Germline V gives CDR1 MDHEN, CDR2 SYDVKM. The chain's CDR3 is CASTVGVTGANVLTF. In nucleotides, the CDR3 is TGTGCCAGCACCGTAGGAGTGACTGGGGCCAACGTCCTGACTTTC.

The J gene is TRBJ2-2, the V gene TRBV28; possible D gene TRBD1, 6 bases. V was shortened by 6 bases and J by 2 bases, with 16 bases between the two germline ends. Per the germline V gene, CDR1 is MDHEN and CDR2 is SYDVKM. This CDR3 has 16 residues. The CDR3 coding sequence is TGTGCCAGCAGACAGACCGGGACACAAAACACCGGGGAGCTGTTTTTT. Its translation is CASRQTGTQNTGELFF.

V usage is TRBV2 and J usage is TRBJ1-6; no definite D call. This CDR3 is 15 amino acids long. Germline CDR1 SNHLY, CDR2 FYNNEI. V lost 1 base to trimming and J lost 7 bases, with 11 bases between them. The CDR3 DNA is TGTGCCAGCAGTGAAGTTCGGGGTGCAAATTCACCCCTCCACTTT. It encodes CASSEVRGANSPLHF.

The rearrangement links TRBV5-5 to TRBJ2-1; 12 bases fit TRBD2. J was trimmed by 7 bases and V by 0 bases; bases with no gene match: 5. The CDR3 runs to 16 residues. Germline values: CDR1 SGHKS, CDR2 YYEKEE (reference sequence). The CDR3 protein is CASSLEWTSGINEQFF. DNA of the CDR3: TGTGCCAGCAGCTTGGAGTGGACTAGCGGGATAAATGAGCAGTTCTTC.

This clone was observed a single time. V usage is TRBV21-1 and J usage is TRBJ2-2; the table's D call TRBD1 went unverified against the DNA. TRBV21-1 is assigned pseudogene status. There are 15 residues in the CDR3. The CDR3 protein is CASSKGDRDAGELFF. The CDR3 region has the DNA TGTGCCAGCAGCAAAGGGGACAGGGACGCCGGGGAGCTGTTTTTT.

This clone was detected only a few times. This chain joins TRBV5-4 and TRBJ2-2; 7 nucleotides match TRBD1. This CDR3 comprises 13 residues. Germline CDR1 SGHNT, CDR2 YYREEE (reference sequence). The trim removed 4 bases at V and 6 bases at J, leaving 3 bases unmatched. Written as DNA, the CDR3 is TGTGCCAGCAGCGAGACAGGGCCCGGGGAGCTGTTTTTT. This gives the protein CASSETGPGELFF. The full variable domain, with the rest looked up from reference TRBV5-4 and TRBJ2-2, is ETGVTQSPTHLIKTRGQQVTLRCSSQSGHNTVSWYQQALGQGPQFIFQYYREEENGRGNFPPRFSGLQFPNYSSELNVNALELDDSALYLCASSETGPGELFFGEGSRLTVL.

This clone appeared a few times. This sequence joins TRBV27 and TRBJ1-3, with D unclear. Trimming stripped 6 bases from V and 0 bases from J, with 6 bases between. The CDR3 runs to 13 residues. CDR1 and CDR2 (germline): MNHEY, SMNVEV (reference sequence). In nucleotides, the CDR3 is TGTGCCAGCAGGTCCAACTCTGGAAACACCATATATTTT. Amino acid sequence: CASRSNSGNTIYF.

The chain combines TRBV2 with TRBJ2-2; D is uncertain. Trimming removed 6 bases from V and 5 bases from J, with 7 bases in between. Germline CDR1 reads SNHLY; CDR2 reads FYNNEI. This CDR3 is 12 amino acids long. For the CDR3, the DNA is TGTGCCAGCAGGGTCGGTACCGGGGAGCTGTTTTTT. This codes for CASRVGTGELFF. Using reference TRBV2 and TRBJ2-2 for the parts outside the CDR3, the full variable domain is EPEVTQTPSHQVTQMGQEVILRCVPISNHLYFYWYRQILGQKVEFLVSFYNNEISEKSEIFDDQFSVERPDGSNFTLKIRSTKLEDSAMYFCASRVGTGELFFGEGSRLTVL.

The rearrangement links TRBV7-9 to TRBJ2-7; D is perhaps TRBD1 (6 bases). V lost 2 bases to trimming and J lost 4 bases, with 12 bases between them. Germline V gene data show CDR1 as SEHNR and CDR2 as FQNEAQ (reference sequence). This CDR3 comprises 14 residues. The CDR3: CASSLLTGLYEQYF. CDR3 coding DNA: TGTGCCAGCAGCTTACTGACAGGCCTTTACGAGCAGTACTTC.

V usage is TRBV5-4 and J usage is TRBJ2-7, with 8 bases fitting TRBD1. The CDR3 runs to 12 residues. The germline CDR1 and CDR2 sequences are SGHNT and YYREEE (reference sequence). Unmatched junction bases numbered 7, after V lost 9 bases and J lost 5 bases. Here the CDR3 DNA reads TGTGCCATTCAGGGGGCTCGGAACGAGCAGTACTTC. This translates into CAIQGARNEQYF.

The chain uses TRBV19 and TRBJ1-6; TRBD1 aligns across 10 bases. The CDR3 has 15 amino acids. V trimming: 6 bases; J trimming: 7 bases; junction bases outside the gene matches: 6. The V gene's germline CDR1 is LNHDA and CDR2 SQIVND (reference sequence). The CDR3 DNA follows: TGTGCCAGTAGAGAGCCGGGACAGGGGAATTCACCCCTCCACTTT. Translated, it gives CASREPGQGNSPLHF.

The chain carries TRBV5-4 and TRBJ2-7, with D possibly TRBD2 on 6 matching bases. Germline V gives CDR1 SGHNT, CDR2 YYREEE (reference sequence). There are 14 residues in the CDR3. With 0 bases removed from V and 2 bases from J, the gap between germline ends came to 9 bases. The CDR3 region has the DNA TGTGCCAGCAGCTTGGCGGGGGAGCCCTACGAGCAGTACTTC. The encoded protein is CASSLAGEPYEQYF.

The chain links TRBV4-2 to TRBJ2-3; TRBD1 matches 10 bases. Germline CDR1 LGHNA, CDR2 YNFKEQ. V gave up 0 bases and J gave up 4 bases; unmatched junction bases: 4. CDR3 length: 16 residues. CDR3 nucleotide sequence: TGTGCCAGCAGCCAAGAAGGGACAGGGGTGGCAGATACGCAGTATTTT. It specifies CASSQEGTGVADTQYF.

The rearrangement joins TRBV7-2 to TRBJ2-7, with TRBD2 matching over 12 bases. CDR3 length: 16 residues. Trimming removed 1 base from V and 6 bases from J; junction bases left unmatched: 7. The germline CDR1 and CDR2 sequences are SGHTA and FQGNSA. The CDR3 bases are TGTGCCAGCAGCTTAGTAGAGACTAGCGGGGGCTCCGAGCAGTACTTC. Amino acids: CASSLVETSGGSEQYF.